This TCR beta chain was identified in a study of blood T cell repertoires in COVID-19 (dated by TCRdb to 2018 to 2020). With respect to the entire study: Samples from collaborators originated in the United States, Italy and Spain and spanned both the acute and convalescent phases of COVID-19. The prospective study material was composed of cDNA or gDNA derived from T cells, B-cell-depleted T cells, or PBMCs. The dataset comprised deeply sampled blood TCRbeta repertoires from subjects exposed to, actively infected with, or recovered from COVID-19. The repertoires were released in a freely available public database meant as a resource for research on the immune response to SARS-CoV-2. The samples were drawn from two sources: the first 160 participants of the ongoing ImmuneRACE study, and some 1,300 subjects contributed by 6 global collaborators. Sample metadata almost always included a de-identified subject ID, COVID-19 status, age in years and sex. Where available, HLA class I and class II types were taken from metadata supplied by the sample provider and were not determined by assay-based typing.

Broad study findings and their caveats: The quantity of clinical and demographic metadata differed by source and by participant and was supplied without curation.

Each collaborating institution followed its own protocols to collect whole blood in K2EDTA tubes. For TCRbeta analysis, collaborators shipped samples as frozen whole blood, isolated PBMCs, or DNA extracted from either of those sample types. TCRbeta CDR3 regions were amplified from genomic DNA using the immunoSEQ Assay, a bias-controlled multiplex PCR. On the study's bioinformatics: Nucleated cell counts per sample were estimated from amplification of reference gene primers within the assay. To quantify the absolute abundance of each unique TCRbeta CDR3 rearrangement, sequence reads were collapsed and filtered. For each sample, productive Simpson clonality was calculated as the square root of Simpson's diversity index across productive rearrangements. TCRdb stores this immuneACCESS table with in-frame sequences only. Part of the clones is absent; in the studies checked, under half of the shortfall reflects unresolved V genes, and no reason is known for the rest. The DNA was the basis for D and trimming; V, J and clone size are from that table. A total of 100,000 to 150,000 clones appear in this sample, approximately 85% of them only once. Over 20% of the sample is held by the ten biggest clonotypes.

Compared with germline, V lacks 5 bases and J lacks 5 bases; bases without a gene match: 6. Reading the germline V gene (reference sequence) gives CDR1 MNHEY and CDR2 SMNVEV. Including the terminal cysteine and phenylalanine, the CDR3 comprises 15 residues. The retained sequence is limited to the CDR3, 45 bases, with the frame set at the first base. To note about this clone: Which antigen it targets is not known. No base quality information exists; no much larger clone differs at one position.

This TCR derives from a woman older than 75 with acute or convalescent COVID-19. Sequencing was performed on peripheral blood. The chain is made from TRBV27 and TRBJ1-2; 12 central bases correspond to TRBD1. Here the CDR3 is given as CASSAGTGGGYGYTF. The base sequence is TGTGCCAGCAGTGCCGGGACAGGGGGCGGTTATGGCTACACCTTC.